The next 22 T cell receptor beta chains were all read from a single sample in a study of blood T cells in healthy people across ages. It was with a sample-barcoded 5' primer and a J-beta primer mix that a second PCR of roughly 7 to 12 cycles was run. Using its own MiXCR run on the 5' RACE reads, TCRdb lists one record per CDR3 protein. The sample records roughly 1.9 million distinct CDR3 sequences, approximately 39% being singletons. What was sequenced was blood. These receptors came from a human donor in good health.

This clonotype showed up just a few times. The V and J genes are TRBV9 and TRBJ2-5; 11 bases line up with TRBD2. The CDR3 is made up of 15 amino acids. With 4 bases clipped from V and 5 bases from J, the junction kept 7 bases outside the gene matches. Germline V gene sequence: CDR1 SGDLS, CDR2 YYNGEE. The CDR3 coding sequence is TGTGCCAGCAGCTCGTCACTAGCGGGGGTTGAGACCCAGTACTTC. It translates to CASSSSLAGVETQYF.

The chain is built from TRBV6-2 or TRBV6-3 and TRBJ2-4, with 10 bases fitting TRBD1. The DNA matches TRBJ2-7 better at its end, which makes the J call doubtful. This CDR3 region has 13 residues. Germline CDR1 MNHEY, CDR2 SVGEGT. CDR3 region: CAGSRTGGYEQYF. The CDR3 nucleotides read TGTGCCGGATCACGGACAGGGGGATACGAGCAGTACTTC.

The rearrangement uses TRBV5-1 and TRBJ1-4; D call uncertain. The CDR3 contains 14 residues. V lost 0 bases, J lost 4 bases, and 7 bases lay in between. Germline-derived CDR1 and CDR2 are SGHRS and YFSETQ. The CDR3: CASSLDDLNEKLFF. The CDR3 bases are TGCGCCAGCAGCTTGGACGACCTTAATGAAAAACTGTTTTTT.

There are a few counts of this clonotype. The chain recombines TRBV7-9 with TRBJ2-2; 7 bases line up with TRBD1. The germline V gene has CDR1 SEHNR and CDR2 FQNEAQ (reference sequence). V lost 3 bases and J lost 6; bases outside the gene matches: 7. This CDR3 region has 15 residues. CDR3 in amino acids: CASSFWTGRAGELFF. As DNA, the CDR3 is TGTGCCAGCAGCTTTTGGACAGGACGGGCCGGGGAGCTGTTTTTT.

The chain combines TRBV5-1 with TRBJ2-7; TRBD1 matches at 7 bases. V shed 0 bases, J shed 5 bases, and the junction held 8 bases outside the gene matches. CDR3 length: 15 residues. CDR1 is SGHRS and CDR2 is YFSETQ in the germline V gene. The chain's CDR3 is CASSLDRGDWDEQYF. The CDR3 nucleotides read TGCGCCAGCAGCTTGGACAGGGGAGATTGGGACGAGCAGTACTTC.

This chain connects TRBV24-1 to TRBJ2-1, with 10 bases fitting TRBD2. V was pared by 1 base and J by 10 bases, with 9 bases of the junction left unmatched. The CDR3 loop spans 16 amino acids. CDR1 is KGHDR and CDR2 is SFDVKD in the germline V gene. In nucleotides, the CDR3 is TGTGCCACCAGTGATTTCCAGCGGGGGGGCCGGTACGAGCAGTTCTTC. Its translation is CATSDFQRGGRYEQFF.

Concerning this clonotype itself: A read error may produce the germline difference seen at one junction end. The chain has TRBV20-1 and TRBJ2-3, with no clear D. The CDR3 length is 10 residues. Germline CDR1 and CDR2: DFQATT and SNEGSKA (reference sequence). The CDR3 nucleotides read TGCAGTGCTACTACAGATGCGCAGTATTTT. Its translation is CSATTDAQYF.

This clonotype was counted a few times. The chain combines TRBV7-9 with TRBJ2-5; 8 bases agree with TRBD1. The trim removed 4 bases at V and 5 bases at J, leaving 9 bases unmatched. The CDR3 contains 15 residues. CDR1 is SEHNR and CDR2 is FQNEAQ in the germline V gene (reference sequence). In nucleotides, the CDR3 is TGTGCCAGCAGCTCCGGACAGGGATTATGGGAGACCCAGTACTTC. Translating gives CASSSGQGLWETQYF.

This clonotype was seen more than once but under ten times. The rearrangement links TRBV12-3 or TRBV12-4 to TRBJ1-2; a possible D gene is TRBD1 (5 bases). Trimming stripped 6 bases from V and 8 bases from J, with 19 bases between. This CDR3 comprises 14 residues. As DNA, the CDR3 is TGTGCCAGCAGGGCAGACAGCTCCCCTTACGGCTACACCTTC. Its protein is CASRADSSPYGYTF.

The rearrangement joins TRBV20-1 to TRBJ1-2; D ambiguous. Deletions cut 0 bases from V and 7 bases from J, with 12 bases between. Per germline, CDR1 DFQATT and CDR2 SNEGSKA (reference sequence). CDR3 size: 13 residues. The CDR3 is CSARDRAVAGYTF. The CDR3 coding sequence is TGCAGTGCTAGAGATAGGGCTGTTGCTGGCTACACCTTC.

This clonotype came up a few times. The junction shows a germline mismatch at one end, possibly a read error. The chain joins TRBV4-3 to TRBJ1-1; tentative D call: TRBD1 (6 bases). CDR1 and CDR2 from the germline V gene are LGHNA and YSLEER. There are 15 residues in the CDR3. CDR3 in DNA: TGCGCCAGCGGCCAAGATAGGGGGGCGGAAACTGAAGCTTTCTTT. Amino acids: CASGQDRGAETEAFF.

Only one count was recorded for this clonotype. This rearrangement joins TRBV28 to TRBJ2-1; D remains unclear. The germline V and J ends were trimmed by 2 bases and 3 bases, with 11 bases remaining between them. Germline values: CDR1 MDHEN, CDR2 SYDVKM. The CDR3 consists of 15 residues. The CDR3 region has the DNA TGTGCCAGCAGTTTAACGCAGGCAGGCTACAATGAGCAGTTCTTC. Its translation: CASSLTQAGYNEQFF.

This chain links TRBV30 with TRBJ1-5; D might be TRBD1 (6 bases). Trimming shortened V by 0 bases and J by 0 bases, and 9 bases separated the two germline ends. The CDR3 covers 15 residues. Germline V gene data show CDR1 as GTSNPN and CDR2 as SVGIG (reference sequence). DNA of the CDR3: TGTGCCTGGAGTGTATCAGGGGCTAGCAATCAGCCCCAGCATTTT. It translates to CAWSVSGASNQPQHF.

In its sample, this clonotype was seen a few times. The rearrangement uses TRBV25-1 and TRBJ1-2; a weak D match, TRBD1 (5 bases). CDR3 length: 16 residues. The germline CDR1 and CDR2 sequences are MGHDK and SYGVNS. Trimming removed 0 bases from V and 3 bases from J, with 14 bases in between. The CDR3 loop reads CASSEYSGLEDYGYTF. CDR3 DNA: TGTGCCAGCAGTGAATATTCGGGACTAGAAGACTATGGCTACACCTTC.

This chain connects TRBV19 to TRBJ1-1, with D possibly matching TRBD1 (5 bases). The CDR3 has 11 amino acids. V lost 8 bases and J lost 11, with 15 bases in between. The germline gives CDR1 LNHDA, CDR2 SQIVND (reference sequence). The CDR3 here is CASGVGELAFF. CDR3 in DNA: TGTGCCAGTGGAGTGGGGGAATTGGCTTTCTTT.

The chain joins TRBV7-9 to TRBJ2-3; 14 bases are shared with TRBD2. V was clipped by 5 bases and J by 3 bases; unmatched bases: 10. The V gene's germline CDR1 is SEHNR and CDR2 FQNEAQ (reference sequence). CDR3 length: 18 amino acids. The DNA of the CDR3 is TGTGCCAGCAGCCCCCGACTAGCGGGGGGGCTCTCGACAGATACGCAGTATTTT. Its translation: CASSPRLAGGLSTDTQYF.

This clonotype was detected only once. This chain connects TRBV5-1 to TRBJ1-4, with 7 nucleotides matching TRBD1. The germline gives CDR1 SGHRS, CDR2 YFSETQ. The ends lost 4 bases at V and 5 bases at J; junction bases unmatched: 8. The CDR3 sequence is 15 residues long. The CDR3 DNA reads as TGCGCCAGCAGCATAGGGACAGACCCGAATGAAAAACTGTTTTTT. Its protein product is CASSIGTDPNEKLFF.

The chain joins TRBV7-2 to TRBJ2-7, with 8 positions matching TRBD2. The assigned J gene may be wrong: the sequence end matches TRBJ2-5 better. This CDR3 spans 15 amino acids. Germline lookup yields CDR1 SGHTA and CDR2 FQGNSA. This chain's CDR3 is CASNRGGIWGETQYF. The CDR3 nucleotides read TGTGCCAGCAACCGGGGGGGCATATGGGGAGAGACCCAGTACTTC.

V and J are TRBV29-1 and TRBJ2-1; 8 nucleotides match TRBD2. Germline-derived CDR1 and CDR2 are SQVTM and ANQGSEA. The CDR3 totals 12 residues. CDR3 amino acids: CSVSGGEDEQFF. The DNA of the CDR3 is TGCAGTGTCTCCGGGGGGGAGGATGAGCAGTTCTTC.

This clonotype turned up a few times. The chain links TRBV12-3 or TRBV12-4 to TRBJ2-5, with 7 bases aligning to TRBD1. The length of the CDR3 is 13 residues. The junction had 4 bases not matched to a gene; V was cut back by 4 bases and J by 5 bases. CDR3 in amino acids: CASSWDRWETQYF. In nucleotides, the CDR3 is TGTGCCAGCAGTTGGGACAGATGGGAGACCCAGTACTTC.

This clonotype was recorded a few times. This chain links TRBV5-1 with TRBJ2-5; tentative D call: TRBD1 (6 bases). The germline CDR1 and CDR2 sequences are SGHRS and YFSETQ. V lost 5 bases and J lost 5, with 19 bases in between. The CDR3 is made up of 15 amino acids. CDR3 bases: TGCGCCAGCAGTTCGATCGGACAGCAAGGGGAGACCCAGTACTTC. Translated, it gives CASSSIGQQGETQYF.

V and J are TRBV4-3 and TRBJ1-1; D not resolved. Germline-derived CDR1 and CDR2 are LGHNA and YSLEER. The CDR3 loop spans 17 amino acids. The V end lost 1 base, the J end lost 2 bases, and 17 bases lay between the germline ends. The CDR3 loop is CASSQVWGLAANTEAFF. The CDR3 nucleotides read TGCGCCAGCAGCCAAGTATGGGGTTTGGCGGCCAACACTGAAGCTTTCTTT.